The 21 T cell receptor beta chains below come from one sample, sequenced in a study of blood T cell repertoires in COVID-19 (TCRdb year 2020). Receptors were amplified or captured by the immunoSEQ multiplex PCR assay. This immuneACCESS table, as held by TCRdb, lists in-frame sequences with V and J called but not all clones. Of the missing ones, under half trace to an unresolved V gene in checked studies; the others have no known cause. Present in this sample are about 270,000 clones, approximately 91% of which were seen just once. About 2.5% of the sample lies in the top ten. Sequenced material: PBMCs or T cells enriched from blood (not recorded which). These receptors came from a woman aged 40-49 years with acute COVID-19.

The chain joins TRBV12-1 to TRBJ2-3; TRBD2 is taken as the D call from the table, unchecked against the DNA. TRBV12-1 constitutes a pseudogene. The CDR3 has 13 residues. CDR3 loop: CASSARGTDTQYF. CDR3 nucleotide sequence: TGTGCCAGCAGCGCGCGGGGTACAGATACGCAGTATTTT.

This rearrangement joins TRBV7-9 to TRBJ2-3; possible D gene TRBD2, 6 bases. The V end was cut by 5 bases, the J end by 6 bases, with 21 bases between. CDR1 and CDR2 from the germline V gene are SEHNR and FQNEAQ (reference sequence). The CDR3 is 16 amino acids. The CDR3 DNA reads TGTGCCAGCAGCGAACCTCCGGGGGAGTTCTTGGATACGCAGTATTTT. This sequence encodes CASSEPPGEFLDTQYF. Full variable domain (remainder filled in from reference TRBV7-9 and TRBJ2-3): DTGVSQNPRHKITKRGQNVTFRCDPISEHNRLYWYRQTLGQGPEFLTYFQNEAQLEKSRLLSDRFSAERPKGSFSTLEIQRTEQGDSAMYLCASSEPPGEFLDTQYFGPGTRLTVL.

The V gene is TRBV7-2, the J gene TRBJ2-7; 8 nucleotides align to TRBD2. CDR1 and CDR2 from the germline V gene are SGHTA and FQGNSA. The ends lost 1 base at V and 2 bases at J; junction bases unmatched: 7. CDR3 length: 16 amino acids. CDR3 nucleotide sequence: TGTGCCAGCAGCTTAGAGGCTAGCGGGCGCACCTACGAGCAGTACTTC. It codes for CASSLEASGRTYEQYF.

The chain's CDR3 is CASSPSVRWTEAFF. The CDR3 DNA sequence: TGTGCCAGCTCACCCTCGGTTCGGTGGACTGAAGCTTTCTTT. The chain links TRBV18 to TRBJ1-1; unclear D gene. The V gene lost 3 bases and the J gene lost 5 bases, with 13 bases spanning the gap. This CDR3 has 14 residues. Germline V gene data show CDR1 as KGHSH and CDR2 as LQKENI.

This clone appeared once. This chain uses TRBV6-5 with TRBJ1-6, with D unresolved. The CDR3 has 15 residues. Germline V gene lookup returns CDR1 MNHEY and CDR2 SVGAGI. V dropped 0 bases and J dropped 13 bases, with 16 bases sitting between them. The CDR3 sequence is CASSYSVIGRWPLHF. The CDR3, as DNA: TGTGCCAGCAGTTACTCTGTGATCGGGAGGTGGCCCCTCCACTTT.

This clone was detected only a few times. The chain has TRBV4-1 and TRBJ2-2; 7 nucleotides agree with TRBD2. Germline V gene lookup returns CDR1 MGHRA and CDR2 YSYEKL. Trimming at V came to 3 bases and at J to 9 bases, leaving 10 bases not matched to a gene. The length of the CDR3 is 15 residues. DNA of the CDR3: TGCGCCAGCAGCCATGACCGGGGGGTCGAGCGGGAGCTGTTTTTT. It is translated as CASSHDRGVERELFF.

CDR3 bases: TGTGCCAGCAGTCAGTCAGACAGGGGGGGCTCAGATACGCAGTATTTT. Its translation: CASSQSDRGGSDTQYF. The rearrangement joins TRBV6-6 to TRBJ2-3, with TRBD1 identical over 9 bases. The CDR3 covers 16 residues. CDR1 MNHNY and CDR2 SVGAGI come from the germline V gene (reference sequence). V shed 5 bases and J 4 bases; nucleotides not matched to a gene: 10.

The CDR3 coding sequence is TGTGCCAGCAGTGACTCATTGTGGGGGCGGAATCAGCCCCAGCATTTT. Amino acid sequence: CASSDSLWGRNQPQHF. V usage is TRBV6-4 and J usage is TRBJ1-5; a weak D match, TRBD1 (6 bases). This CDR3 region has 16 residues. The germline gives CDR1 MRHNA, CDR2 SNTAGT. The V gene lost 0 bases and the J gene lost 4 bases, with 13 bases spanning the gap.

The V and J genes are TRBV7-9 and TRBJ1-1; D is unresolved. CDR3 length: 12 amino acids. V lost 2 bases, J lost 4 bases, and 5 bases lay in between. Germline loops: CDR1 SEHNR, CDR2 FQNEAQ (reference sequence). The CDR3, as DNA: TGTGCCAGCAGCTTATTACTCACTGAAGCTTTCTTT. Encoded protein: CASSLLLTEAFF.

The V and J genes are TRBV5-4 and TRBJ2-7, with D uncertain. The germline CDR1 and CDR2 sequences are SGHNT and YYREEE (reference sequence). V was trimmed by 0 bases and J by 1 base, leaving 11 bases between them. The CDR3 spans 15 residues. Written as DNA, the CDR3 is TGTGCCAGCAGCTTGGCCCTCACGACATCCTACGAGCAGTACTTC. The encoded protein is CASSLALTTSYEQYF. Full variable domain (rest looked up from reference TRBV5-4 and TRBJ2-7): ETGVTQSPTHLIKTRGQQVTLRCSSQSGHNTVSWYQQALGQGPQFIFQYYREEENGRGNFPPRFSGLQFPNYSSELNVNALELDDSALYLCASSLALTTSYEQYFGPGTRLTVT.

The chain joins TRBV5-5 to TRBJ2-7; possible D gene TRBD1, 6 bases. The V end was cut by 5 bases, the J end by 2 bases, with 17 bases between. Germline V gene sequence: CDR1 SGHKS, CDR2 YYEKEE (reference sequence). The CDR3 contains 15 residues. CDR3 sequence: CASRPGALFTYEQYF. The CDR3 DNA reads TGTGCCAGCAGGCCAGGGGCTTTATTTACCTACGAGCAGTACTTC.

This clone was observed a handful of times. This chain joins TRBV7-2 and TRBJ2-3; TRBD2 might be the D (5 bases). The CDR3 is 15 amino acids. Trimming removed 0 bases at V and 1 base at J, with 8 bases between. Germline V gene sequence: CDR1 SGHTA, CDR2 FQGNSA. CDR3 nucleotide sequence: TGTGCCAGCAGCTTAGCGGGAGTCGGCACAGATACGCAGTATTTT. It specifies CASSLAGVGTDTQYF.

The CDR3 region is CASSEEGVGNQPQHF. CDR3 nucleotide sequence: TGTGCCAGCAGTGAAGAGGGGGTGGGCAATCAGCCCCAGCATTTT. The V call is TRBV2, the J call TRBJ1-5; TRBD1 is a possible D gene (6 bases). Germline V gives CDR1 SNHLY, CDR2 FYNNEI. The ends were cut back, 1 base at V and 2 bases at J, with 9 bases in the middle. The CDR3 is made up of 15 amino acids.

The V and J genes are TRBV5-1 and TRBJ1-4; TRBD1 is a possible D gene (5 bases). Trimming stripped 1 base from V and 0 bases from J, with 7 bases between. CDR1 SGHRS and CDR2 YFSETQ come from the germline V gene. This CDR3 region has 15 residues. The CDR3 loop is CASSLQGATNEKLFF. DNA for the CDR3: TGCGCCAGCAGCTTGCAGGGTGCAACTAATGAAAAACTGTTTTTT.

This rearrangement joins TRBV19 to TRBJ1-1, with D perhaps TRBD1 (5 bases). In germline, CDR1 is LNHDA, CDR2 SQIVND (reference sequence). V was clipped by 2 bases and J by 4 bases, with 11 bases between them. This CDR3 region has 14 residues. The CDR3 loop reads CASSIPIRGTEAFF. As DNA, the CDR3 is TGTGCCAGTAGTATACCCATTAGGGGCACTGAAGCTTTCTTT.

This clone was seen a single time. The chain is built from TRBV27 and TRBJ2-3, with 9 bases identical to TRBD1. The CDR3 spans 16 residues. CDR1 MNHEY and CDR2 SMNVEV come from the germline V gene (reference sequence). V dropped 7 bases and J dropped 4; count of bases not matched to a gene: 12. The CDR3 DNA is TGTGCCAGCATCCCACAAGGGACAGGGAGCGCAGATACGCAGTATTTT. Residues: CASIPQGTGSADTQYF.

The rearrangement uses TRBV4-2 and TRBJ2-7; the D gene is possibly TRBD1 (6 bases). V lost 2 bases to trimming and J lost 1 base, with 9 bases between them. There are 14 residues in the CDR3. The V gene's germline CDR1 is LGHNA and CDR2 YNFKEQ. The CDR3 sequence is CASSQRQGSYEQYF. DNA for the CDR3: TGTGCCAGCAGCCAACGCCAGGGGTCCTACGAGCAGTACTTC.

This chain joins TRBV2 and TRBJ1-2; 8 bases are shared with TRBD1. V trimming: 5 bases; J trimming: 2 bases; junction bases outside the gene matches: 4. This CDR3 has 14 residues. CDR1 SNHLY and CDR2 FYNNEI come from the germline V gene. CDR3 amino acids: CASSPDRANYGYTF. In DNA, the CDR3 is TGTGCCAGCAGTCCGGACAGGGCCAACTATGGCTACACCTTC.

The chain recombines TRBV7-9 with TRBJ1-1; 7 bases are shared with TRBD1. CDR1 is SEHNR, CDR2 FQNEAQ, per germline (reference sequence). The J segment lost 0 bases and the V segment lost 5 bases, leaving 6 bases of the junction unmatched. The CDR3 contains 15 residues. CDR3 nucleotides: TGTGCCAGCAGCACCGAACAGGGGTTGAACACTGAAGCTTTCTTT. Translation gives CASSTEQGLNTEAFF.

The chain is built from TRBV11-3 and TRBJ1-2; 8 positions match TRBD1. J lost 8 bases, V lost 5 bases, and 10 bases had no gene match. Germline V gene sequence: CDR1 SGHNT, CDR2 YENEEA. The CDR3 extends over 14 amino acids. The CDR3 loop reads CASSPGQGWDGYTF. In nucleotides, the CDR3 is TGTGCCAGCAGCCCAGGACAGGGATGGGACGGCTACACCTTC.

The rearrangement links TRBV18 to TRBJ2-7; D might be TRBD1 (6 bases). The CDR3 runs 17 residues. Trimming left V 4 bases short and J 5 bases short, with 24 bases between. Germline V CDR1 and CDR2: KGHSH, LQKENI. The CDR3 reads CASSLQLTRGNTDEQYF. In DNA, the CDR3 is TGTGCCAGCTCACTTCAACTAACGAGGGGGAATACGGACGAGCAGTACTTC.